Sequencing of this T cell receptor (beta chain) was carried out in a study of OX40 agonist ivuxolimab in advanced cancers. Across the study: Prior therapy, whether anti-PD-1, anti-PD-L1 or anti-CTLA-4, was allowed, and about 39% had some. General observations from the study: More expanded clones were found, on average, in CD8+ than in CD4+ T cells.

Measured with immunoSEQ multiplex PCR; TCRdb has only the in-frame clones, and not every one. Here the sample spans about 40,000 clones, roughly 81% being singletons. The CDR3 is made up of 15 amino acids. Germline lookup yields CDR1 SGHDN and CDR2 FVKESK. The V end lost 4 bases, the J end lost 6 bases, and 18 bases lay between the germline ends. This clone appeared once. No antigen is known for it. The chain carries TRBV14 and TRBJ1-1, with D perhaps TRBD1 (5 bases). Sequencing used CD4+ or CD8+ T cells sorted from blood, obtained in a trial of the OX40 agonist ivuxolimab. The receptor comes from an adult with an advanced solid tumor such as melanoma, head and neck, liver or kidney cancer. The CDR3 sequence is CASSPGGALAPEAFF. CDR3 in DNA: TGTGCCAGCAGCCCCGGCGGGGCGTTGGCGCCTGAAGCTTTCTTT.